These 20 T cell receptor beta chains originate from one sample sequenced in a study of blood T cell repertoires in COVID-19. Some clones are missing from TCRdb's copy, which holds only in-frame ones; the method was immunoSEQ multiplex PCR. The sample shows 250,000 to 350,000 clones, about four fifths of them seen only once. Material: peripheral blood. The receptor source for this set is a human donor with COVID-19, enrolled during active disease. The donor label of this sample is uncertain.

The V and J genes are TRBV7-9 and TRBJ2-5, with D possibly matching TRBD2 (5 bases). CDR1 and CDR2 (germline): SEHNR, FQNEAQ (reference sequence). The CDR3 length is 17 residues. Trimming stripped 0 bases from V and 0 bases from J, with 14 bases between. CDR3 protein: CASSLAAGLKYQETQYF. The CDR3 coding sequence is TGTGCCAGCAGCTTAGCGGCCGGACTCAAGTACCAAGAGACCCAGTACTTC.

The chain couples TRBV27 to TRBJ2-2, with 9 positions matching TRBD1. This CDR3 is built from 14 residues. CDR1 MNHEY and CDR2 SMNVEV come from the germline V gene (reference sequence). V shed 8 bases, J shed 6 bases, and the junction held 7 bases outside the gene matches. CDR3 in amino acids: CASCTGGASGELFF. As DNA, the CDR3 is TGTGCCAGCTGTACAGGGGGCGCGTCCGGGGAGCTGTTTTTT.

The chain recombines TRBV21-1 with TRBJ1-3; the table's D call of TRBD1 was not tested on the DNA. TRBV21-1 is termed a pseudogene. The CDR3 is made up of 17 amino acids. CDR3 DNA sequence: TGTGCCAGCAGCAAAGTATATAGGCGACAGAGTGGAAACACCATATATTTT. Its translation is CASSKVYRRQSGNTIYF.

This clone was counted a single time. DNA of the CDR3: TGTGCCAGCTCACTCCGACTAGCGGGAGCCGACAATGAGCAGTTCTTC. Amino acids: CASSLRLAGADNEQFF. The chain has TRBV18 and TRBJ2-1, with 12 positions matching TRBD2. CDR1 KGHSH and CDR2 LQKENI come from the germline V gene. V lost 4 bases and J lost 5; bases outside the gene matches: 6. CDR3 length: 16 residues.

The chain employs TRBV29-1 and TRBJ2-7; a possible D gene is TRBD1 (6 bases). V lost 4 bases to trimming and J lost 4 bases, with 11 bases between them. This CDR3 contains 12 residues. In germline, CDR1 is SQVTM, CDR2 ANQGSEA. CDR3 bases: TGCAGCGTTGCATCCAGGGGATACGAGCAGTACTTC. Translated: CSVASRGYEQYF.

This chain connects TRBV5-1 to TRBJ2-1; TRBD2 might be the D (6 bases). The V and J ends lost 4 bases and 8 bases respectively, with 22 bases between them. CDR1 is SGHRS, CDR2 YFSETQ, per germline. The CDR3 covers 16 residues. The CDR3 DNA sequence: TGCGCCAGCAGCCCGGGGGTAAGGGCAGGCCTCGATGAGCAGTTCTTC. This translates into CASSPGVRAGLDEQFF.

The rearrangement joins TRBV2 to TRBJ2-7, with 9 bases identical to TRBD1. This CDR3 is built from 15 residues. V shed 8 bases and J 2 bases; nucleotides not matched to a gene: 10. Germline assignment: CDR1 SNHLY and CDR2 FYNNEI. CDR3: CASRPRGTGTYEQYF. CDR3 bases: TGTGCCAGCCGCCCCCGGGGGACAGGGACCTACGAGCAGTACTTC.

This clone was seen a single time. The chain recombines TRBV5-5 with TRBJ2-1; tentatively, D is TRBD1 (6 bases). With 0 bases removed from V and 4 bases from J, the gap between germline ends came to 11 bases. The CDR3 sequence is 15 residues long. Germline values: CDR1 SGHKS, CDR2 YYEKEE (reference sequence). The CDR3 here is CASSLARGAYNEQFF. CDR3 bases: TGTGCCAGCAGCTTGGCCAGGGGAGCTTACAATGAGCAGTTCTTC.

DNA for the CDR3: TGTGCCAGCAGCTTAAACTTAGTCAATGAGCAGTTCTTC. Translating gives CASSLNLVNEQFF. This chain uses TRBV7-3 with TRBJ2-1, with D uncertain. Trimming stripped 1 base from V and 6 bases from J, with 7 bases between. From germline, CDR1 is SGHTA and CDR2 FQGTGA. The CDR3 runs 13 residues.

The chain carries TRBV5-1 and TRBJ2-1; no clear D gene. This CDR3 comprises 16 residues. The V gene's germline CDR1 is SGHRS and CDR2 YFSETQ. Trimming took 4 bases from V and 6 from J, leaving 20 bases between them. The CDR3 here is CASSLRTSREANEQFF. CDR3 sequence (DNA): TGCGCCAGCAGCCTACGCACCTCCCGCGAGGCCAATGAGCAGTTCTTC.

The chain joins TRBV13 to TRBJ1-2; TRBD1 matches 7 bases. The CDR3 is 15 amino acids. Germline CDR1 reads PRHDT; CDR2 reads FYEKMQ (reference sequence). V was pared by 5 bases and J by 4 bases, with 10 bases of the junction left unmatched. In DNA form, the CDR3 reads TGTGCCAGCAGCCCCGGGGCACAGGGGATCTATGGCTACACCTTC. Translating gives CASSPGAQGIYGYTF.

The chain employs TRBV11-2 and TRBJ2-3; 9 nucleotides agree with TRBD2. There are 19 residues in the CDR3. V was clipped by 5 bases and J by 0 bases; unmatched bases: 15. Germline V gene lookup returns CDR1 SGHAT and CDR2 FQNNGV. The CDR3 spells CASSPQVGGGRGSTDTQYF. The CDR3 DNA reads TGTGCCAGCAGCCCCCAGGTCGGTGGCGGGAGGGGGAGCACAGATACGCAGTATTTT.

As DNA, the CDR3 is TGTGCCAGCAGCCTGGGACTAGACACAGATACGCAGTATTTT. Amino acid sequence: CASSLGLDTDTQYF. This chain joins TRBV7-9 and TRBJ2-3; TRBD2 aligns across 8 bases. Trimming removed 5 bases from V and 2 bases from J; junction bases left unmatched: 3. The CDR3 contains 14 residues. The germline CDR1 and CDR2 sequences are SEHNR and FQNEAQ (reference sequence).

V usage is TRBV6-6 and J usage is TRBJ1-6, with 11 bases that match TRBD1. CDR1 is MNHNY and CDR2 is SVGAGI in the germline V gene (reference sequence). Germline trimming cut 5 bases from V and 7 bases from J; bases unmatched to any gene: 7. The CDR3 is made up of 16 amino acids. Here the CDR3 DNA reads TGTGCCAGCAGTAGCGGACAGGGGGCCATCAATTCACCCCTCCACTTT. Protein: CASSSGQGAINSPLHF.

The chain combines TRBV28 with TRBJ1-2; 11 bases align to TRBD1. The CDR3 spans 17 residues. Germline V gene sequence: CDR1 MDHEN, CDR2 SYDVKM. The J segment lost 8 bases and the V segment lost 2 bases, leaving 13 bases of the junction unmatched. The CDR3, as DNA: TGTGCCAGCAGTTTAGGTGGGACAGGGGGATCCAGGGTCGGCTACACCTTC. It codes for CASSLGGTGGSRVGYTF.

The J gene is TRBJ2-5, the V gene TRBV6-5; the match to TRBD1 covers 8 bases. This CDR3 has 15 residues. After removal of 6 bases from V and 2 bases from J, the junction contained 8 bases not matched to a gene. CDR1 and CDR2 from the germline V gene are MNHEY and SVGAGI. The CDR3 nucleotides read TGTGCCAGCAGCCGAGGTACAGGGGGTCAAGAGACCCAGTACTTC. It codes for CASSRGTGGQETQYF.

The V and J genes are TRBV6-5 and TRBJ1-2; D is possibly TRBD1 (5 bases). The V gene's germline CDR1 is MNHEY and CDR2 SVGAGI. This CDR3 contains 10 residues. V was cut by 8 bases and J by 6 bases, with 7 bases left in between. In DNA, the CDR3 is TGTGCCAGCGACAGCCATGGCTACACCTTC. It codes for CASDSHGYTF.

This clone was seen once. The rearrangement uses TRBV5-1 and TRBJ1-1, with TRBD1 matching over 10 bases. V gave up 4 bases and J gave up 4 bases; unmatched junction bases: 4. The CDR3 consists of 14 residues. Germline V lookup: CDR1 SGHRS, CDR2 YFSETQ. The CDR3: CASSLGQGSTEAFF. DNA for the CDR3: TGCGCCAGCAGCCTGGGACAGGGGAGCACTGAAGCTTTCTTT.

This chain joins TRBV19 and TRBJ2-5; TRBD2 matches 15 bases. The V and J ends lost 6 bases and 5 bases, in that order; junction bases with no gene match: 10. The CDR3 consists of 17 residues. Looked up from germline, CDR1 is LNHDA and CDR2 is SQIVND (reference sequence). Here the CDR3 reads CASSLRTSGRASETQYF. CDR3 sequence (DNA): TGTGCCAGTAGCCTTAGGACTAGCGGGAGGGCCTCGGAGACCCAGTACTTC.

The chain carries TRBV6-5 and TRBJ2-2; possible D gene TRBD1, 7 bases. The CDR3 covers 13 residues. Germline V gives CDR1 MNHEY, CDR2 SVGAGI. Trimming left V 7 bases short and J 7 bases short, with 13 bases between. The CDR3 DNA reads TGTGCCAGCACCAGGGGGGCGGGCGGGGAGCTGTTTTTT. Its translation is CASTRGAGGELFF.